The T cell receptor (beta chain) under discussion was sequenced for a study of monozygotic twins with inflammatory bowel disease. UMIs with a 6-nucleotide sample barcode were added by template switching. Amplification used two nested PCRs: roughly 17 cycles, then 8 to 10 cycles, on TCRalpha/TCRbeta cDNA. TCRdb reworked the 5' RACE reads into one entry per CDR3 protein, no DNA. The sample is made up of some 330,000 distinct CDR3 sequences, and the top ten hold approximately 5.9% of it. The CDR3 consists of 13 residues. Germline-derived CDR1 and CDR2 are SGDLS and YYNGEE. To note about this clonotype: Its target is not known.

Overall study results and limits: Healthy co-twins showed greater TCRbeta diversity (inverse Simpson) than IBD patients. Twins classed as concordant or discordant showed no difference in repertoire similarity, possibly from limited power.

The J gene is TRBJ2-2, the V gene TRBV9. The sample consisted of blood. The source of this sequence is a human donor with ulcerative colitis or Crohn's disease, or a healthy co-twin of an affected twin (not recorded which). CDR3 amino acids: CASSVAPTGELFF.